This paragraph reports one T cell receptor beta chain. The data were taken from a study of CD8 T cells in Susac syndrome. When the RNA was reverse transcribed, random hexamers were used with an input of roughly 0.45 to 1 ug. Via MiXCR, TCRdb re-called the immunoSEQ multiplex PCR reads, giving one row per CDR3 protein. This sample has roughly 200,000 distinct CDR3 sequences, with 85% to 95% found just once. The germline gives CDR1 GTSNPN, CDR2 SVGIG (reference sequence). There are 19 residues in the CDR3. Trimming stripped 2 bases from V and 0 bases from J, with 24 bases between. The sequence came from a human donor with Susac syndrome. J is TRBJ2-3 and V is TRBV30; no clear D gene. The sequenced sample consisted of CD4+ T cells from PBMCs. The CDR3 reads CAWSTPPKVQPGSTDTQYF. The CDR3 bases are TGTGCCTGGAGTACACCTCCGAAGGTACAGCCTGGGAGCACAGATACGCAGTATTTT.